These T cell receptor beta chains were read from a single sample in a study of T cell responses to AZD1222 COVID-19 vaccine. Clones were sequenced by immunoSEQ multiplex PCR, and TCRdb holds only the in-frame ones, with some missing. Among 130,000 or so clones listed, approximately 95% were seen once. The sample consisted of peripheral blood, taken on day 0 of MenACWY control vaccination. These receptors came from an adult in good health. Each CDR3 is given with its conserved first and last residue. D genes are given only for firm matches. For some rows the clone size is stated as once, few or many, or as a class when expanded; others skip it.

d_gene	v_gene	abundance	j_gene	CDR3nt	CDR3aa
TRBD1	TRBV5-1	once	TRBJ1-2	TGCGCCAGCAGCTTGGGGACAGGGGGCGACTATGGCTACACCTTC	CASSLGTGGDYGYTF
TRBD2	TRBV7-8	NA	TRBJ2-1	TGTGCCAGCAGTCGAATGGAAAGCGGGAGCGGGTTCTACAATGAGCAGTTCTTC	CASSRMESGSGFYNEQFF
NA	TRBV7-9	NA	TRBJ1-1	TGTGCCAGCAGCTTAGCATGGGGAGAAGCTTTCTTT	CASSLAWGEAFF
NA	TRBV9	NA	TRBJ2-2	TGTGCCAGCAGCCCGGGAGACCGTGACACCGGGGAGCTGTTTTTT	CASSPGDRDTGELFF
NA	TRBV3-1/TRBV3-2	NA	TRBJ1-3	TGTGCCAGCAGCCTACTGGGAGGGGGAAACACCATATATTTT	CASSLLGGGNTIYF
NA	TRBV7-9	NA	TRBJ2-1	TGTGCCAGCAGCCTCCGGGGGAGCTCCTACAATGAGCAGTTCTTC	CASSLRGSSYNEQFF
NA	TRBV10-2	NA	TRBJ1-1	TGCGCCAGCAGTGAGTTGGGGGGCCCGAGCGGAGCTTTCTTT	CASSELGGPSGAFF
TRBD1	TRBV7-6	NA	TRBJ1-1	TGTGCCAGCAGCCTAATGACAGGGTTCGTCACTGAAGCTTTCTTT	CASSLMTGFVTEAFF
TRBD2	TRBV7-9	NA	TRBJ2-2	TGTGCCAGCAGCTTAGAGCGGGAGTATACCGGGGAGCTGTTTTTT	CASSLEREYTGELFF
TRBD2	TRBV7-2	NA	TRBJ2-1	TGTGCCAGCAGCTTAGAGGGACTAGTCTCCAATGAGCAGTTCTTC	CASSLEGLVSNEQFF
TRBD1	TRBV28	NA	TRBJ1-2	TGTGCCAGCAGTCAGGGGGCGGAGACAAGCTATGGCTACACCTTC	CASSQGAETSYGYTF
NA	TRBV4-3	NA	TRBJ1-1	TGCGCCAGCAGCCAGCTTCTGAGCACTGAAGCTTTCTTT	CASSQLLSTEAFF
TRBD2	TRBV9	NA	TRBJ2-1	TGTGCCAGCAGCGCAGATATTGGGACTAAGCAGTTCTTC	CASSADIGTKQFF
NA	TRBV6-2/TRBV6-3	NA	TRBJ1-1	TGTGCCAGCAGTAAGAGGGAACAGGGCCAAGCTTTCTTT	CASSKREQGQAFF
TRBD1	TRBV27	NA	TRBJ2-2	TGTGCCAGCAGGATACAGGGGACCGGGGAGCTGTTTTTT	CASRIQGTGELFF
NA	TRBV5-1	NA	TRBJ1-6	TGCGCCAGCAGCTTGGGCCAGGGCGTAAATTCACCCCTCCACTTT	CASSLGQGVNSPLHF
TRBD1	TRBV10-3	once	TRBJ1-5	TGTGCCATCAGCGACAGGGGTTCGGGAAATCAGCCCCAGCATTTT	CAISDRGSGNQPQHF
NA	TRBV3-1/TRBV3-2	once	TRBJ1-3	TGTGCCAGCAGTCCGAACAGGGACTCTGGAAACACCATATATTTT	CASSPNRDSGNTIYF
TRBD2	TRBV15	NA	TRBJ2-2	TGTGCCACCAGCAGAAGACTAGCGGAACTCTCCGGGGAGCTGTTTTTT	CATSRRLAELSGELFF
NA	TRBV5-6	NA	TRBJ1-1	TGTGCCAGCAGCTTTTCAGGGGATACCGCTGAAGCTTTCTTT	CASSFSGDTAEAFF
NA	TRBV6-5	NA	TRBJ1-1	TGTGCCAGCATTTTACCGGGAGAGTACACTGAAGCTTTCTTT	CASILPGEYTEAFF
NA	TRBV6-6	NA	TRBJ2-3	TGTGCCAGCAGATCCGGGGTTCCCACAGATACGCAGTATTTT	CASRSGVPTDTQYF
TRBD1	TRBV9	NA	TRBJ1-1	TGTGCCAGCAGCGGGAGGACAGGGCGGGATGGCACTGAAGCTTTCTTT	CASSGRTGRDGTEAFF
NA	TRBV10-3	NA	TRBJ1-1	TGTGCCATCAGTGGGCAGGATGGGATGAACACTGAAGCTTTCTTT	CAISGQDGMNTEAFF
NA	TRBV12-5	NA	TRBJ2-7	TGTGCTAGTGGTTTACGACTTTGGGCCCCGGAAGCGAAGTCCTCCTACGAGCAGTACTTC	CASGLRLWAPEAKSSYEQYF
NA	TRBV6-1	NA	TRBJ1-5	TGTGCCAGCAGTGATAAAGGTTATAGCAATCAGCCCCAGCATTTT	CASSDKGYSNQPQHF
NA	TRBV4-2	NA	TRBJ1-1	TGTGCCAGCAGCCTCGGGACGACGAACACTGAAGCTTTCTTT	CASSLGTTNTEAFF
NA	TRBV12-5	NA	TRBJ2-7	TGTGCTAGTGGTTTGGTACTTGGGACCCAAGGCCACGAGCAGTACTTC	CASGLVLGTQGHEQYF
TRBD1	TRBV7-9	NA	TRBJ2-5	TGTGCCAGCAGACCCCGACAGGGAGAGACCCAGTACTTC	CASRPRQGETQYF
NA	TRBV7-2	NA	TRBJ1-5	TGTGCCAGCAGCTTCAGGGAGGGTCAGCCCCAGCATTTT	CASSFREGQPQHF
NA	TRBV4-1	once	TRBJ2-5	TGCGCCAGCAGCCAAGAGCTAGTGATGTATGAGACCCAGTACTTC	CASSQELVMYETQYF
NA	TRBV2	once	TRBJ2-7	TGTGCCAGCAGTGCGGACAGCTACGAGCAGTACTTC	CASSADSYEQYF
TRBD1	TRBV11-2	NA	TRBJ2-3	TGTGCCAGCAGGCCTATCGGAGGGGACAGGGGGCTAGATACGCAGTATTTT	CASRPIGGDRGLDTQYF
NA	TRBV7-9	NA	TRBJ1-2	TGTGCCAGCGAGGTGGGGGACTATGGCTACACCTTC	CASEVGDYGYTF
TRBD1	TRBV19	NA	TRBJ1-2	TGTGCCAGTAGTGCCAGGACAGGGTTAGACGGCTACACCTTC	CASSARTGLDGYTF
NA	TRBV7-9	NA	TRBJ1-2	TGTGCCAGCAGCTTAGGAAGGGGGAGCGGCTACACCTTC	CASSLGRGSGYTF
NA	TRBV28	NA	TRBJ1-1	TGTGCCAGCAGTCCCCAGGCTGAAGCTTTCTTT	CASSPQAEAFF
TRBD2	TRBV19	NA	TRBJ2-1	TGTGCCAGTAGTATAACTAGCGGGGCGTACAATGAGCAGTTCTTC	CASSITSGAYNEQFF
NA	TRBV6-6	once	TRBJ1-1	TGTGCCAGCACCAGAATCACAGGTAACCTGGAAGCTTTCTTT	CASTRITGNLEAFF
NA	TRBV4-1	NA	TRBJ1-1	TGCGCCAGCAGCCAACTTGGACGTGGCTCCAACACTGAAGCTTTCTTT	CASSQLGRGSNTEAFF
NA	TRBV30	NA	TRBJ1-6	TGTGCCTGGAGTGCCCTAAGCCACCTCGACAGTTCACCCCTCCACTTT	CAWSALSHLDSSPLHF
NA	TRBV9	NA	TRBJ2-7	TGTGCCAGCAGTGCAACCGGTTCCCCCTACGAGCAGTACTTC	CASSATGSPYEQYF
NA	TRBV6-5	NA	TRBJ1-1	TGTGCCAGCAGCCGGGGGGTGCACACTGAAGCTTTCTTT	CASSRGVHTEAFF
NA	TRBV12-3/TRBV12-4	NA	TRBJ2-3	TGTGCCAGCAGTTCGGTCGGGGGAGATACGCAGTATTTT	CASSSVGGDTQYF
NA	TRBV6-5	NA	TRBJ2-4	TGTGCCAGCAGACTCAATAGGGGAGCAAACATTCAGTACTTC	CASRLNRGANIQYF
NA	TRBV12-1	NA	TRBJ1-3	TGTGCCAGCAGCTTACCGACAGGGCAGGGAAACACCATATATTTT	CASSLPTGQGNTIYF
NA	TRBV6-2/TRBV6-3	once	TRBJ2-7	TGTGCCAGCAGTGACCTAAAAGGGGCAAACGAGCAGTACTTC	CASSDLKGANEQYF
TRBD1	TRBV6-1	NA	TRBJ1-6	TGTGCCAGCAGTGAACCACAGGGGGCCAATAATTCACCCCTCCACTTT	CASSEPQGANNSPLHF
NA	TRBV5-1	NA	TRBJ1-1	TGCGCCAGCAGCTTGGGTTTCGACACTGAAGCTTTCTTT	CASSLGFDTEAFF
TRBD1	TRBV5-4	NA	TRBJ2-3	TGTGCCAGCAGCATAGGGACAGGGGGTTTTGGGGATACGCAGTATTTT	CASSIGTGGFGDTQYF
NA	TRBV7-9	NA	TRBJ2-7	TGTGCCAGCAGCTTAGCAGGTCTCGATTACGAGCAGTACTTC	CASSLAGLDYEQYF
NA	TRBV13	NA	TRBJ2-7	TGTGCCAGCAGCTTAGACGGAGGGAAATACGAGCAGTACTTC	CASSLDGGKYEQYF
NA	TRBV6-4	NA	TRBJ2-1	TGTGCCAGCAGTATTATGGCGGGATCCTACAATGAGCAGTTCTTC	CASSIMAGSYNEQFF